One and the same sample provided the 10 T cell receptor beta chains below, sequenced in a study of blood T cells in healthy people across ages. A sample-barcoded 5' primer and a J-beta primer mix were used in a second PCR of roughly 6 to 11 cycles. TCRdb re-derived calls from the 5' RACE reads in MiXCR, one entry per CDR3 protein. The sample yields approximately 810,000 distinct CDR3 sequences, around 26% seen once. The sequenced sample consisted of blood. Every receptor here comes from a woman older than 75 in good health.

This clonotype was seen a few times. Since a much larger clone is just one base distant, this may be a read error. The V call is TRBV20-1, the J call TRBJ2-5; TRBD2 aligns across 7 bases. The CDR3 contains 14 residues. The V gene's germline CDR1 is DFQATT and CDR2 SNEGSKA (reference sequence). V lost 4 bases, J lost 9 bases, and 14 bases stayed unmatched. Here the CDR3 DNA reads TGCAGTGCTATATCCGGGATCCCCCGGGAGGCCCAGTACTTC. Translated, it gives CSAISGIPREAQYF.

This clonotype appeared many times. The chain is built from TRBV9 and TRBJ2-5; D is ambiguous. The CDR3 spans 14 residues. From germline, CDR1 is SGDLS and CDR2 YYNGEE. Trimming shortened V by 2 bases and J by 2 bases, and 10 bases separated the two germline ends. The CDR3 sequence: CASSVSAGQETQYF. CDR3 in DNA: TGTGCCAGCAGCGTGAGTGCAGGACAAGAGACCCAGTACTTC. The full variable domain, completed using reference TRBV9 and TRBJ2-5, is DSGVTQTPKHLITATGQRVTLRCSPRSGDLSVYWYQQSLDQGLQFLIQYYNGEERAKGNILERFSAQQFPDLHSELNLSSLELGDSALYFCASSVSAGQETQYFGPGTRLLVL.

This clonotype has more than one count but fewer than ten. The J gene is TRBJ2-7, the V gene TRBV11-2; 8 bases line up with TRBD2. Germline V gives CDR1 SGHAT, CDR2 FQNNGV. V gave up 0 bases and J gave up 7 bases; unmatched junction bases: 17. The CDR3 is 18 residues long. DNA for the CDR3: TGTGCCAGCAGCTTAGATGTTCCCGATCCGGGGGGGCCGCAAGAGCAGTACTTC. Translation gives CASSLDVPDPGGPQEQYF.

In its sample, this clonotype was seen a few times. This rearrangement joins TRBV29-1 to TRBJ1-1, with D unresolved. This CDR3 comprises 12 residues. CDR1 is SQVTM, CDR2 ANQGSEA, per germline. Trimming took 8 bases from V and 1 from J, leaving 11 bases between them. The CDR3 reads CSFRDQNTEAFF. CDR3 bases: TGCAGCTTCCGGGATCAGAACACTGAAGCTTTCTTT.

This clonotype was seen a single time. This chain joins TRBV12-3 or TRBV12-4 and TRBJ1-2, with no clear D. CDR3 length: 13 residues. The V and J ends lost 4 bases and 6 bases respectively, with 12 bases between them. This chain's CDR3 is CASSSAGIDGYTF. CDR3 DNA: TGTGCCAGCAGTTCGGCCGGTATCGATGGCTACACCTTC.

The V gene is TRBV7-8, the J gene TRBJ1-5; 9 nucleotides match TRBD1. The V and J ends lost 5 bases and 5 bases, in that order; junction bases with no gene match: 13. Germline CDR1 is SGHVS and CDR2 is FQNEAQ. This CDR3 region has 17 residues. In nucleotides, the CDR3 is TGTGCCAGCAGCATGGCCACAGGGGGCGGGGGGTATCAGCCCCAGCATTTT. This codes for CASSMATGGGGYQPQHF.

With respect to this clonotype: A much larger clonotype is one base distant, so this may be a read error. The chain couples TRBV7-8 to TRBJ1-1; D is uncertain. Trimming shortened V by 1 base and J by 1 base, and 10 bases separated the two germline ends. The CDR3 totals 15 residues. The germline V gene has CDR1 SGHVS and CDR2 FQNEAQ. The DNA of the CDR3 is TGTGCCAGCAGCTTAGGACTCAACAGGAACACTGAAGCTTTCTTT. Protein: CASSLGLNRNTEAFF.

The chain employs TRBV21-1 and TRBJ1-2; the D call in the table, TRBD1, was not verified against the DNA. TRBV21-1 corresponds to a pseudogene. The CDR3 has 14 residues. The CDR3 nucleotides read TGTGCCAGCAGCAACCGGGAAGCTAACTATGGCTACACCTTC. Translating gives CASSNREANYGYTF.

This clonotype was seen ten or more times. This chain joins TRBV7-2 and TRBJ2-1, with D unclear. The length of the CDR3 is 16 residues. The germline V gene has CDR1 SGHTA and CDR2 FQGNSA. The ends were cut back, 2 bases at V and 6 bases at J, with 17 bases in the middle. CDR3 DNA: TGTGCCAGCAGCTTACGCCCTCCTTTACAGAGCAATGAGCAGTTCTTC. Its protein product is CASSLRPPLQSNEQFF. Looking up the rest from reference TRBV7-2 and TRBJ2-1 gives the full variable domain: GAGVSQSPSNKVTEKGKDVELRCDPISGHTALYWYRQSLGQGLEFLIYFQGNSAPDKSGLPSDRFSAERTGGSVSTLTIQRTQQEDSAVYLCASSLRPPLQSNEQFFGPGTRLTVL.

This clonotype was seen ten or more times. This chain links TRBV9 with TRBJ2-4, with D perhaps TRBD1 or TRBD2 (6 bases each). The germline gives CDR1 SGDLS, CDR2 YYNGEE. The CDR3 is 14 amino acids. V lost 1 base and J 13 bases, leaving 18 bases between the germline ends. Here the CDR3 DNA reads TGTGCCAGCAGCGTAAGCCCAGGGGAACGGGAGCAGTACTTC. Translation gives CASSVSPGEREQYF.